This T cell receptor (beta chain) was sequenced during a study of beta chain features in type 1 diabetes. Study-level findings and limits: A pattern of fewer insertions and more deletions at VDJ junctions was seen in type 1 diabetes patients. Relative to healthy donors, patients appeared to have naive, central memory and Treg TCRB repertoires that were more similar.

CDR3 length: 14 residues. CDR1 and CDR2 (germline): SGHNT, YYREEE (reference sequence). V lost 1 base to trimming and J lost 3 bases, with 7 bases between them. Expressed TCRB transcripts were sequenced, since all the RNA that had been isolated was reverse transcribed. Naive, central memory and regulatory T cell samples averaged around 3.5 million immunoSEQ reads each. Profiling relied on immunoSEQ multiplex PCR, and the TCRdb table lists in-frame clones only, not all of them. In the table there are about 360,000 clones, 10% to 15% of which are singletons. Only a few counts were recorded for this clone. Antigen unknown.

Sample: naive CD4+ T cells from blood. The chain carries TRBV5-4 and TRBJ2-2, with D unclear. This clonotype originated in a young man in good health. The CDR3 sequence is CASSLLRDTGELFF. The CDR3 bases are TGTGCCAGCAGCTTGTTACGGGACACCGGGGAGCTGTTTTTT.